One sample yielded the 18 T cell receptor beta chains listed below, sequenced in a study of kidney transplant recipient with SARS-CoV-2 infection. TCRdb ran MiXCR on the reads and lists one entry per CDR3 protein. The table records fewer than 250,000 distinct CDR3 sequences, under 35% of them present only once. The sequences come from a blood sample, collected at baseline and on roughly day 120 from a kidney transplant recipient. The origin of the receptors is a young adult male patient who had COVID-19 and was a kidney transplant recipient. These T cells may partly come from the graft donor.

In its sample, this clonotype was seen many times. V gene TRBV6-5 combines with J gene TRBJ1-4; 8 positions match TRBD1. With V trimmed by 5 bases and J by 4 bases, 6 bases remained unmatched. The CDR3 runs 15 residues. Germline CDR1 MNHEY, CDR2 SVGAGI. The CDR3 nucleotides read TGTGCCAGCAGTGGACAGGGCGCCTATAATGAAAAACTGTTTTTT. As protein: CASSGQGAYNEKLFF.

Ten or more counts support this clonotype. V and J are TRBV20-1 and TRBJ2-7; 12 positions agree with TRBD2. Germline V CDR1 and CDR2: DFQATT, SNEGSKA (reference sequence). CDR3 length: 15 residues. Trimming took 4 bases from V and 4 from J; bases not matched to a gene: 8. The chain's CDR3 is CSATRRTSGKYEQYF. For the CDR3, the DNA is TGCAGTGCTACCCGACGGACTAGCGGGAAGTACGAGCAGTACTTC.

The table lists this clonotype with many counts. The V gene is TRBV12-5, the J gene TRBJ1-2, with D perhaps TRBD1 (5 bases). Per the germline V gene, CDR1 is LGHNT and CDR2 is FRNRAP. Trimming stripped 4 bases from V and 4 bases from J, with 22 bases between. The CDR3 loop spans 17 amino acids. The CDR3 bases are TGTGCTAGTGGTTATGCCCCTTTGCAGGGAAAGACCTATGGCTACACCTTC. Its translation: CASGYAPLQGKTYGYTF.

In this sample, this clonotype turned up many times. The chain carries TRBV18 and TRBJ2-3, with 11 bases identical to TRBD1. Germline CDR1 KGHSH, CDR2 LQKENI. Trimming took 4 bases from V and 2 from J; bases not matched to a gene: 5. The CDR3 is 16 residues long. CDR3 sequence: CASSLDRGRVTDTQYF. The CDR3 bases are TGTGCCAGCTCACTGGACAGGGGGCGAGTCACAGATACGCAGTATTTT.

This clonotype has a count of ten or more. The chain uses TRBV5-5 and TRBJ1-2; D is uncertain. V was trimmed by 7 bases and J by 4 bases, leaving 23 bases between them. CDR3 length equals 16 residues. Germline CDR1 SGHKS, CDR2 YYEKEE (reference sequence). The CDR3 DNA sequence: TGTGCCAGCCCAGAAATTGTCTCGCGAAAGACCTATGGCTACACCTTC. This sequence encodes CASPEIVSRKTYGYTF.

With respect to this clonotype: A much larger clone differs from this one at a single base, so this may be a read error. The rearrangement links TRBV27 to TRBJ2-1, with TRBD2 identical over 11 bases. Trimming cost V 3 bases and J 12 bases; bases outside gene matches: 19. The CDR3 is 18 residues long. Germline CDR1 MNHEY, CDR2 SMNVEV (reference sequence). The CDR3, as DNA: TGTGCCAGCAGTTTCTACCACGACCTGACTAGCGGGGCCGATGGGCAGTTCTTC. Encoded protein: CASSFYHDLTSGADGQFF.

This clonotype occurred many times. The chain uses TRBV6-1 and TRBJ1-2, with a weak D call TRBD1 (5 bases). V was cut by 5 bases and J by 4 bases, with 23 bases left in between. The CDR3 loop spans 17 amino acids. Germline V gene sequence: CDR1 MNHNS, CDR2 SASEGT. The CDR3 coding sequence is TGTGCCAGCAGTCAGGGTCCAGGTGGGAGAAAGACCTATGGCTACACCTTC. It encodes CASSQGPGGRKTYGYTF.

Points on this clonotype: This sequence may be a read error, since a much larger clone differs from it by one base. V is TRBV28 and J is TRBJ1-4; the match to TRBD1 covers 7 bases. The CDR3 sequence is 17 residues long. V lost 2 bases and J lost 0; bases outside the gene matches: 6. Germline loops: CDR1 MDHEN, CDR2 SYDVKM. The CDR3 DNA reads as TGTGCCAGCAGTTTAAAGACAGGGCCTGCAACTAATGAAAAACTGTTTTTT. Amino acids: CASSLKTGPATNEKLFF.

This clonotype turned up a few times. The genes are TRBV6-5 and TRBJ2-1; 10 nucleotides agree with TRBD2. The junction had 6 bases not matched to a gene; V was cut back by 5 bases and J by 2 bases. The CDR3 spans 16 residues. The germline V gene has CDR1 MNHEY and CDR2 SVGAGI. The CDR3 loop reads CASSDGAGGPYNEQFF. The CDR3, as DNA: TGTGCCAGCAGTGACGGAGCGGGAGGGCCCTACAATGAGCAGTTCTTC.

The CDR3 region is CAWSLGLPGGANVLTF. Written as DNA, the CDR3 is TGTGCCTGGAGCTTGGGACTGCCGGGGGGGGCCAACGTCCTGACTTTC. This chain uses TRBV30 with TRBJ2-6; maybe TRBD2 (6 bases). The V end was cut by 3 bases, the J end by 4 bases, with 16 bases between. This CDR3 comprises 16 residues. The germline gives CDR1 GTSNPN, CDR2 SVGIG (reference sequence). Looking up the rest from reference TRBV30 and TRBJ2-6 gives the full variable domain: SQTIHQWPATLVQPVGSPLSLECTVEGTSNPNLYWYRQAAGRGLQLLFYSVGIGQISSEVPQNLSASRPQDRQFILSSKKLLLSDSGFYLCAWSLGLPGGANVLTFGAGSRLTVL.

This clonotype was observed at least ten times. The chain employs TRBV10-3 and TRBJ1-5, with a tentative D call TRBD1 (6 bases). CDR1 is ENHRY, CDR2 SYGVKD, per germline. The CDR3 loop spans 13 amino acids. V lost 3 bases and J lost 7, with 10 bases in between. CDR3 sequence reads: CAISDGGGQPQHF. The CDR3 nucleotides are TGTGCCATCAGTGACGGGGGCGGACAGCCCCAGCATTTT.

In regard to this clonotype: A read error may be the cause here, since a much bigger clone is one base away. The genes are TRBV27 and TRBJ2-5; D possibly corresponds to TRBD1 (6 bases). The J call could be wrong; TRBJ2-7 is a better fit for the DNA end. Per the germline V gene, CDR1 is MNHEY and CDR2 is SMNVEV (reference sequence). CDR3 length equals 13 residues. As DNA, the CDR3 is TGTGCCAGCAAAGCAGGGGATTGTTACGAGCAGTACTTC. It specifies CASKAGDCYEQYF.

About this clonotype: Because the CDR3 is missing its conserved closing phenylalanine or tryptophan, this is likely a read error. This chain connects TRBV27 to TRBJ2-1; 8 positions match TRBD2. This CDR3 comprises 16 residues. After removal of 5 bases from V and 7 bases from J, the junction contained 13 bases not matched to a gene. Per the germline V gene, CDR1 is MNHEY and CDR2 is SMNVEV (reference sequence). The CDR3 nucleotides read TGTGCCAGCAGTACGATTACCTCGGGAGGGCCGAATGAGCAGTTCCTC. Translating gives CASSTITSGGPNEQFL.

This clonotype is a singleton in its sample. A much larger clone lies one base from this, so it may be a read error. The chain has TRBV11-1 and TRBJ2-1; TRBD1 matches at 9 bases. CDR3 length: 17 residues. CDR1 SGHAT and CDR2 FQDESV come from the germline V gene (reference sequence). The CDR3 protein is CASSYSAGQGFSNEQSF. Here the CDR3 DNA reads TGTGCCAGCAGCTACTCGGCAGGACAGGGGTTCAGTAATGAGCAGTCCTTC. Full variable domain (missing parts from reference TRBV11-1 and TRBJ2-1): EAEVAQSPRYKITEKSQAVAFWCDPISGHATLYWYRQILGQGPELLVQFQDESVVDDSQLPKDRFSAERLKGVDSTLKIQPAELGDSAMYLCASSYSAGQGFSNEQSFGPGTRLTVL.

As regards this clonotype: Given a much more abundant clone one base away, this may be a read error. The chain has TRBV21-1 and TRBJ2-3. TRBV21-1 is marked as a pseudogene. The CDR3 is 17 residues long. CDR3 amino acids: CASRKTSATVMQDTQYF. The CDR3 nucleotides read TGTGCCAGCAGAAAGACTTCAGCTACAGTCATGCAAGATACGCAGTATTTT.

About this clonotype: A read error may explain this, as a much larger clone is one base away. The rearrangement links TRBV7-9 to TRBJ2-2, with D uncertain. The CDR3 has 14 amino acids. The germline V gene encodes CDR1 SEHNR and CDR2 FQNEAQ (reference sequence). The CDR3 sequence: CACSLDLNTGELFF. DNA for the CDR3: TGTGCCTGCAGCTTAGATCTGAACACCGGGGAGCTGTTTTTT.

The sample holds many counts of this clonotype. This chain uses TRBV7-6 with TRBJ1-1; D uncertain. The CDR3 covers 13 residues. Between the trimmed V and J ends, which lost 3 bases and 0 bases, there was a span of 5 bases. CDR1 is SGHVS, CDR2 FNYEAQ, per germline. The CDR3: CASSFSLNTEAFF. The CDR3 DNA sequence: TGTGCCAGCAGCTTTAGTTTGAACACTGAAGCTTTCTTT. The variable domain in full, with the rest retrieved from reference TRBV7-6 and TRBJ1-1, is GAGVSQSPRYKVTKRGQDVALRCDPISGHVSLYWYRQALGQGPEFLTYFNYEAQQDKSGLPNDRFSAERPEGSISTLTIQRTEQRDSAMYRCASSFSLNTEAFFGQGTRLTVV.

As for this clonotype: A read error may be the cause here, since a much bigger clone is one base away. The V call is TRBV11-3, the J call TRBJ1-2; D unclear. Per the germline V gene, CDR1 is SGHNT and CDR2 is YENEEA. CDR3 length: 17 amino acids. The ends were cut back, 5 bases at V and 4 bases at J, with 23 bases in the middle. CDR3 sequence reads: CASSGFNDLGKTYGYTF. The CDR3 DNA reads TGTGCCAGCAGCGGGTTCAACGATCTCGGAAAGACCTATGGCTACACCTTC. The whole variable domain, filled in from reference TRBV11-3 and TRBJ1-2, reads EAGVVQSPRYKIIEKKQPVAFWCNPISGHNTLYWYLQNLGQGPELLIRYENEEAVDDSQLPKDRFSAERLKGVDSTLKIQPAELGDSAVYLCASSGFNDLGKTYGYTFGSGTRLTVV.